The 9 T cell receptor beta chains below were found in one sample sequenced in a study of CXCR3-negative and CXCR3-positive naive CD8 T cells (dated by TCRdb to between 2018 and 2021). These receptors' antigens are unknown. The study at large found these results: TRB CDR3s from CXCR3-positive naive cells showed higher hydrophobicity (lower Kidera factor 4), lower energy, and higher strength and volume indices than CXCR3-negative naive cells.

Sequencing instrument: NextSeq 550. The Human TCR Profiling Kit (MiLaboratory) was used to make UMI-labeled 5' RACE TRB cDNA libraries. One entry per CDR3 protein sequence results from the TCRdb reprocessing of the reads, with DNA left out. This sample's clone table shows some 6,600 distinct CDR3 sequences. The top ten clones comprise 1.5% to 2% of the sample. The source material was naive CXCR3+ CD8+ T cells from blood. The cell subset or site label for this specimen denotes: CD45RO-CCR7+CD27+CD95- naive CD8+ T cells expressing CXCR3 (TNR3+). The receptors derive from a human donor in good health. Some clones in this sample may be carry-over from other donors' samples.

The rearrangement uses TRBV25-1 and TRBJ1-6. This CDR3 has 15 amino acids. The germline V gene has CDR1 MGHDK and CDR2 SYGVNS. The CDR3 region is CASSDLSRRNSPLHF.

Frequency places this clonotype as medium-sized. The CDR3 region is CASSFGSVNQPQHF. The chain links TRBV7-9 to TRBJ1-5. Germline assignment: CDR1 SEHNR and CDR2 FQNEAQ (reference sequence). The CDR3 runs to 14 residues.

The genes are TRBV6-6 and TRBJ2-7. This CDR3 region has 12 residues. Germline V gene sequence: CDR1 MNHNY, CDR2 SVGAGI (reference sequence). CDR3 amino acids: CASRDGIYEQYF.

This clonotype is labeled medium-sized based on frequency. This rearrangement joins TRBV29-1 to TRBJ2-3; TCRdb selects TRBD1, and the lack of DNA leaves this call unchecked. CDR3 length: 15 residues. The germline CDR1 and CDR2 sequences are SQVTM and ANQGSEA. The CDR3 reads CSVDLGRGETDTQYF.

By frequency, this clonotype is medium-sized. V gene TRBV29-1 combines with J gene TRBJ2-3. The CDR3 totals 12 residues. Germline CDR1 is SQVTM and CDR2 is ANQGSEA. CDR3 residues: CSVEEGTDTQYF.

The V and J genes are TRBV7-3 and TRBJ1-1; no DNA is available, so the TRBD1 call from TCRdb remains unchecked. Germline V gene data show CDR1 as SGHTA and CDR2 as FQGTGA. CDR3 size: 15 residues. The CDR3 protein is CASSLDPLGDTEAFF.

The J gene is TRBJ1-1, the V gene TRBV20-1. This CDR3 has 14 residues. Germline-derived CDR1 and CDR2 are DFQATT and SNEGSKA (reference sequence). CDR3 amino acids: CSASMVDAGTEAFF.

This clonotype is deemed medium-sized by its frequency. The chain uses TRBV14 and TRBJ1-1; as DNA is missing, the TRBD1 call by TCRdb cannot be tested. Germline V lookup: CDR1 SGHDN, CDR2 FVKESK. The CDR3 consists of 17 residues. The CDR3 spells CASSPHLTGGENTEAFF.

Its frequency marks this clonotype as medium-sized. This chain uses TRBV11-2 with TRBJ2-5; without DNA, the TCRdb call of TRBD1 cannot be checked. Germline V gene data show CDR1 as SGHAT and CDR2 as FQNNGV. The CDR3 covers 14 residues. The CDR3 sequence: CASSPGLELETQYF.